This TCR beta chain appears in the sequencing data of a study of T cells in Graves' hyperthyroidism and ophthalmopathy. Germline V lookup: CDR1 KGHDR, CDR2 SFDVKD. The length of the CDR3 is 14 residues. Deletions cut 0 bases from V and 1 base from J, with 5 bases between. The table lists this clonotype with many counts. The antigen remains unidentified. Study conclusions and caveats: The authors' 13 V-J model separated ophthalmopathy from stable hyperthyroidism. Before onset, ophthalmopathy was predicted by the model a median about six months earlier.

Patients with uncontrolled infections, other autoimmune diseases, pregnancy or lactation were excluded. Used for diagnoses were clinical symptoms, serum thyroxine and TRAb, thyroid ultrasound and orbital computed tomography. The investigators amplified TCR beta CDR3 regions from RNA transcripts. HTBI primers were the set used in a first-round RT-PCR of the TCR CDR3. TCRdb used MiXCR to reprocess the multiplex PCR reads, holding one entry per CDR3 protein. The sample includes about 720,000 distinct CDR3 sequences, about a sixth of them seen just once. The receptor comes from a man aged 18 to 35 with Graves' hyperthyroidism. The sample comprised blood. The genes are TRBV24-1 and TRBJ1-2; D remains unclear. The CDR3 loop is CATSDLTLNYGYTF. The CDR3 coding sequence is TGTGCCACCAGTGATTTGACACTTAACTATGGCTACACCTTC.